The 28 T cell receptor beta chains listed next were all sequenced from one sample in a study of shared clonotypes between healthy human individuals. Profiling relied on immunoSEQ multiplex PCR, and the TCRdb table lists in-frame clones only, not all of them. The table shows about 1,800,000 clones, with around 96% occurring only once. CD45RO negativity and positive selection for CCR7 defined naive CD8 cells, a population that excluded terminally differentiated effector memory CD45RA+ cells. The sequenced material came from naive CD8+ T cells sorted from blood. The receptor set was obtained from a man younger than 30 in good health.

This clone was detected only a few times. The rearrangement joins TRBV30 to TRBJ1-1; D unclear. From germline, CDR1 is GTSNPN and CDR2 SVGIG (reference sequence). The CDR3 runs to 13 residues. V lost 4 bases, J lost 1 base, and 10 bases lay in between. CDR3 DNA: TGTGCCTGGACCGCCCACAGGAACACTGAAGCTTTCTTT. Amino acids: CAWTAHRNTEAFF.

The CDR3 protein is CASSGPQGADTEAFF. In DNA, the CDR3 is TGTGCCAGCAGCGGCCCCCAGGGTGCGGACACTGAAGCTTTCTTT. V and J are TRBV9 and TRBJ1-1; possible D gene TRBD1, 5 bases. The CDR3 totals 15 residues. Germline values: CDR1 SGDLS, CDR2 YYNGEE. Trimming removed 3 bases from V and 3 bases from J, with 15 bases in between.

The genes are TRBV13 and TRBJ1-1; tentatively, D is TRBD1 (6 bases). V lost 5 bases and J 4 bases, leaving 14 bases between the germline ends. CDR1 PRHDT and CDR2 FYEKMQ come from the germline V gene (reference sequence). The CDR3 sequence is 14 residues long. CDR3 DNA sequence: TGTGCCAGCAGCGCGGGACAAGGGGCCACTGAAGCTTTCTTT. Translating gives CASSAGQGATEAFF. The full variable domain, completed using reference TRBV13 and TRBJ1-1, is AAGVIQSPRHLIKEKRETATLKCYPIPRHDTVYWYQQGPGQDPQFLISFYEKMQSDKGSIPDRFSAQQFSDYHSELNMSSLELGDSALYFCASSAGQGATEAFFGQGTRLTVV.

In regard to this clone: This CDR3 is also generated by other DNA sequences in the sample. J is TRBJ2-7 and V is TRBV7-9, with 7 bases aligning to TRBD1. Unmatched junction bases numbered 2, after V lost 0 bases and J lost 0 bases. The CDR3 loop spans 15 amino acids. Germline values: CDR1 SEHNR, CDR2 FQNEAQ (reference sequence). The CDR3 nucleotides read TGTGCCAGCAGCTTAGCGGGACAGCCCTCCTACGAGCAGTACTTC. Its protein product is CASSLAGQPSYEQYF.

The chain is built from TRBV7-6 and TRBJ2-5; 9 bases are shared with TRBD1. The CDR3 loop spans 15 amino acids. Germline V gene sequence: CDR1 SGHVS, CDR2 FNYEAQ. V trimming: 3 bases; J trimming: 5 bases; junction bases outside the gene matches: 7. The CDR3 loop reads CASSLYTGGFETQYF. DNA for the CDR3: TGTGCCAGCAGCTTGTATACAGGGGGCTTCGAGACCCAGTACTTC.

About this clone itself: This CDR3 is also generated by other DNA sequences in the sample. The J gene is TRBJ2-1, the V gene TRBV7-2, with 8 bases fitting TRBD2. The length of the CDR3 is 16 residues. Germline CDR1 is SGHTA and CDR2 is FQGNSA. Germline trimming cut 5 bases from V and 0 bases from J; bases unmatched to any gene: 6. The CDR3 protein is CASSPTSGSSYNEQFF. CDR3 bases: TGTGCCAGCAGCCCGACCAGCGGGAGCTCCTACAATGAGCAGTTCTTC.

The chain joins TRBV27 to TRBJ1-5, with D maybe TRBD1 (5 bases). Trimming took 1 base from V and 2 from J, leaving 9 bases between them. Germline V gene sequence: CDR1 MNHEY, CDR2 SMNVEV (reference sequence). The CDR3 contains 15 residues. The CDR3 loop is CASSLWGSGNQPQHF. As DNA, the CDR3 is TGTGCCAGCAGTTTATGGGGGTCGGGCAATCAGCCCCAGCATTTT.

The CDR3 DNA reads TGTGCCAGCAGCGTAGGGCCTAGCGGGAGAGACCACAATGAGCAGTTCTTC. Its protein product is CASSVGPSGRDHNEQFF. The V call is TRBV9, the J call TRBJ2-1; 10 bases are shared with TRBD2. Losses at the gene ends were 0 bases for V and 5 bases for J; bases not matched to a gene: 8. Germline V gene lookup returns CDR1 SGDLS and CDR2 YYNGEE. CDR3 length: 17 residues.

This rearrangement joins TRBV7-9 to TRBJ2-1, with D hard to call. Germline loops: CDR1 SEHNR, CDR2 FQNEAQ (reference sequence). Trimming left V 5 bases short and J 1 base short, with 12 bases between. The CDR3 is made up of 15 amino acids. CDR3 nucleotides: TGTGCCAGCAGCCTCAGCGATACTTCCTACAATGAGCAGTTCTTC. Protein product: CASSLSDTSYNEQFF. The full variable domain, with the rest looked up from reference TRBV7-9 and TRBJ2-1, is DTGVSQNPRHKITKRGQNVTFRCDPISEHNRLYWYRQTLGQGPEFLTYFQNEAQLEKSRLLSDRFSAERPKGSFSTLEIQRTEQGDSAMYLCASSLSDTSYNEQFFGPGTRLTVL.

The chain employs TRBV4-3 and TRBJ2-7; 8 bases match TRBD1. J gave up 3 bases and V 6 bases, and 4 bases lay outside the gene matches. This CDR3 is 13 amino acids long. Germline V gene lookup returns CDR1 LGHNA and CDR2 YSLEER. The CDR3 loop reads CASSSGQGYEQYF. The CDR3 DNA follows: TGCGCCAGCAGTTCCGGACAGGGCTACGAGCAGTACTTC.

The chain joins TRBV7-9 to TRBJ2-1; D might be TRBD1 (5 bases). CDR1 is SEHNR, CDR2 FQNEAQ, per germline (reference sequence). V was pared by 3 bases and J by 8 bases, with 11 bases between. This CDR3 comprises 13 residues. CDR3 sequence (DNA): TGTGCCAGCAGCTTCCCCGTAGGGGATGAGCAGTTCTTC. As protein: CASSFPVGDEQFF.

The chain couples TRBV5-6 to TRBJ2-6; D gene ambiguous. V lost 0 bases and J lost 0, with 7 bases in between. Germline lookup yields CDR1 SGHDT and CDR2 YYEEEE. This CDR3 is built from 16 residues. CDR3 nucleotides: TGTGCCAGCAGCTTGGTGGGGTACTCTGGGGCCAACGTCCTGACTTTC. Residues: CASSLVGYSGANVLTF.

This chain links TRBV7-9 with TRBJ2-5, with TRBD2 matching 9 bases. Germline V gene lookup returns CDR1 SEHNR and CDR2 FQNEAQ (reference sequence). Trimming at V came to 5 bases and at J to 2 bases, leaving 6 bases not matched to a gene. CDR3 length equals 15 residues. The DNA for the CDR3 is TGTGCCAGCAGCCCTAGACTAGCGGCTCAAGAGACCCAGTACTTC. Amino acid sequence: CASSPRLAAQETQYF.

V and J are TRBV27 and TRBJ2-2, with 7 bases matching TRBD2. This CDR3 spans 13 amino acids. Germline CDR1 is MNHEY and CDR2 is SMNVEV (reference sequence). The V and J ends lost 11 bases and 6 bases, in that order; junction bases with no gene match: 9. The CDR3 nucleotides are TGTGCCTCTAGATCTGGGGGGGCCGGGGAGCTGTTTTTT. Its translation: CASRSGGAGELFF.

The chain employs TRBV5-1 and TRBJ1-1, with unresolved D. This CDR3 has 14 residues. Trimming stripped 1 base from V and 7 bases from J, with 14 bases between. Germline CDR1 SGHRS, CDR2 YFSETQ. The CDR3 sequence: CASSLRKAEFEAFF. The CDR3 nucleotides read TGCGCCAGCAGCTTGAGGAAGGCCGAGTTTGAAGCTTTCTTT.

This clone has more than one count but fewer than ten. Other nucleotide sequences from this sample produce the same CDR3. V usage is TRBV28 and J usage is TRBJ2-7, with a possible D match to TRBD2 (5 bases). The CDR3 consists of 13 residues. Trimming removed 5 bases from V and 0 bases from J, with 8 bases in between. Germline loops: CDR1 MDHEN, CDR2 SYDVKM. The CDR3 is CASSPGISYEQYF. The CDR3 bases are TGTGCCAGCAGTCCCGGGATCTCCTACGAGCAGTACTTC.

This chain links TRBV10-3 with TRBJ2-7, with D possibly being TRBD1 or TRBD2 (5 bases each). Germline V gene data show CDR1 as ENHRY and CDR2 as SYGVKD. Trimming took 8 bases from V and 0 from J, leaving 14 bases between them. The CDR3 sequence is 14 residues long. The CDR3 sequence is CAIGTKGSSYEQYF. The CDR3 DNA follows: TGTGCCATCGGCACGAAGGGGAGCTCCTACGAGCAGTACTTC.

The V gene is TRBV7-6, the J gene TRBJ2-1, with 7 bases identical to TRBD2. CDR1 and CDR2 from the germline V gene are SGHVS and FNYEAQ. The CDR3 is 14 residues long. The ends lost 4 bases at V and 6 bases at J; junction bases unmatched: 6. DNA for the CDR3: TGTGCCAGCAGCTCAGACTGGGGGGGCAATGAGCAGTTCTTC. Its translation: CASSSDWGGNEQFF.

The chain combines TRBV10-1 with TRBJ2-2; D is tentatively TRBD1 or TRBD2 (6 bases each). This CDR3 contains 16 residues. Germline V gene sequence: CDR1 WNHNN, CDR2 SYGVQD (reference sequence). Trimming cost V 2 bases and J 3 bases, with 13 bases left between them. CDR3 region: CASSETRGQDTGELFF. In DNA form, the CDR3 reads TGCGCCAGCAGTGAGACCCGGGGGCAGGACACCGGGGAGCTGTTTTTT.

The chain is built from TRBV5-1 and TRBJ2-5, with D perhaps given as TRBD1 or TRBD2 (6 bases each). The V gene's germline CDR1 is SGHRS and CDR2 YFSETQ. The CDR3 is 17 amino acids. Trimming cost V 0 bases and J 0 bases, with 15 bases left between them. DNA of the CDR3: TGCGCCAGCAGCTTGGAGGAGGGGGGATTCCACCAAGAGACCCAGTACTTC. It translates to CASSLEEGGFHQETQYF.

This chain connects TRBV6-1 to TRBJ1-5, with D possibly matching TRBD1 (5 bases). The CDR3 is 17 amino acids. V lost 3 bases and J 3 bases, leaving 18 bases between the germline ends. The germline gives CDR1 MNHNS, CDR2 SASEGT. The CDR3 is CASSDPLGAAYNQPQHF. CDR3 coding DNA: TGTGCCAGCAGTGACCCCCTTGGGGCAGCCTACAATCAGCCCCAGCATTTT.

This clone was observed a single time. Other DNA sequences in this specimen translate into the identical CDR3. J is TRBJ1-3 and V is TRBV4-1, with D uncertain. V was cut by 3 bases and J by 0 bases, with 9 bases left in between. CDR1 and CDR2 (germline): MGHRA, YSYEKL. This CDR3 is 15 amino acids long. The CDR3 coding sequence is TGCGCCAGCAGCCAGGCAGGTCCCTCTGGAAACACCATATATTTT. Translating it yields CASSQAGPSGNTIYF.

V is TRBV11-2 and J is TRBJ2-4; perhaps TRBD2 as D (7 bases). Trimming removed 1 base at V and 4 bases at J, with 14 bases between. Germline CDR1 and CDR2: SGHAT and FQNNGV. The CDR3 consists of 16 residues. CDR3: CASSLGPGGPKNIQYF. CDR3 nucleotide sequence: TGTGCCAGCAGCTTAGGCCCGGGGGGCCCTAAAAACATTCAGTACTTC.

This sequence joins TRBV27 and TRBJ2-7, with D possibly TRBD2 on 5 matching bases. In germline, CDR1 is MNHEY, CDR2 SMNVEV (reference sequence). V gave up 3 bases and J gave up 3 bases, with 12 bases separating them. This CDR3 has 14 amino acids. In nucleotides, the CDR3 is TGTGCCAGCAGTTTTTCGGGGTCTAACTACGAGCAGTACTTC. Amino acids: CASSFSGSNYEQYF.

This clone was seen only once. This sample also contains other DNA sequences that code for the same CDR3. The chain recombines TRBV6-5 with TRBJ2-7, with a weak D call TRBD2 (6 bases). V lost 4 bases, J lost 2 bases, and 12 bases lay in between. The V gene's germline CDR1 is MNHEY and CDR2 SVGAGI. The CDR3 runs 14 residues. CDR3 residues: CASSLGGEAYEQYF. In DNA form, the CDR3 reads TGTGCCAGCAGTTTGGGGGGAGAAGCCTACGAGCAGTACTTC.

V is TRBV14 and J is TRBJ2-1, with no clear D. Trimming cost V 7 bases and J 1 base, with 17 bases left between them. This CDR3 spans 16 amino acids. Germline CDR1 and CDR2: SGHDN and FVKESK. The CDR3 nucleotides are TGTGCCAGCACCGCCGCCGGCTCTCCTTCCTACAATGAGCAGTTCTTC. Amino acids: CASTAAGSPSYNEQFF.

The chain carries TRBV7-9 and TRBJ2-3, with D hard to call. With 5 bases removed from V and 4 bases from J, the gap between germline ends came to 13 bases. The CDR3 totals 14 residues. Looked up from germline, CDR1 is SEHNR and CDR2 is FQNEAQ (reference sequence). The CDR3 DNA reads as TGTGCCAGCAGCCCCGATGAGATTCCAGATACGCAGTATTTT. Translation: CASSPDEIPDTQYF.

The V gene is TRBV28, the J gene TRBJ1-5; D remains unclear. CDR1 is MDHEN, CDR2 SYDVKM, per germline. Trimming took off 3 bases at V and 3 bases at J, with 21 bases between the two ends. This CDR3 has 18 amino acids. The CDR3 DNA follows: TGTGCCAGCAGTTTGCGTCCGCGGAGTGTTGGATACAATCAGCCCCAGCATTTT. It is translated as CASSLRPRSVGYNQPQHF.